The present T cell receptor beta chain was sequenced within a study of OX40 agonist ivuxolimab in advanced cancers. Produced via immunoSEQ multiplex PCR; TCRdb's table is partial and in-frame only. The profile shows tens of thousands of clones, under 95% of them singletons. The V end was cut by 3 bases, the J end by 5 bases, with 8 bases between. CDR1 MNHEY and CDR2 SMNVEV come from the germline V gene (reference sequence). CDR3 length equals 13 residues. The V call is TRBV27, the J call TRBJ1-5, with D unclear. The source material was CD4+ or CD8+ T cells sorted from blood, sampled in a trial of the OX40 agonist ivuxolimab. The source of this sequence is an adult with an advanced solid tumor such as melanoma, head and neck, liver or kidney cancer. CDR3 DNA sequence: TGTGCCAGCAGTTTGGCCGGGGATCAGCCCCAGCATTTT. Residues: CASSLAGDQPQHF.